This T cell receptor (beta chain) was obtained from a study of T-cell reconstitution after alpha-beta-depleted transplantation in children. The CDR3 has 15 residues. Germline assignment: CDR1 MNHEY and CDR2 SVGAGI. J gave up 5 bases and V 4 bases, and 8 bases lay outside the gene matches. Preparation of the TCRbeta library involved a method that used unique molecular identifiers. Each CDR3 protein is one row after TCRdb ran MiXCR on the PCR reads. Of some 500,000 distinct CDR3 sequences detected, approximately 32% appear once; the ten largest clones hold around 2.4%. The J gene is TRBJ2-1, the V gene TRBV6-5; 7 positions match TRBD1. The sequence came from a human donor who donated a stem cell graft to a child with aplastic anemia. The sample was PBMCs from the stem cell graft donor, taken from the stem cell graft. The CDR3 loop is CASSSRGGAHNEQFF. CDR3 nucleotides: TGTGCCAGCAGTTCGAGAGGGGGCGCCCACAATGAGCAGTTCTTC.